Presented here are 13 T cell receptor beta chains from one specimen sequenced in a study of immune evolution from preneoplasia to lung adenocarcinoma. The repertoire was sequenced with immunoSEQ multiplex PCR; TCRdb's copy has only in-frame clones and lacks some. Altogether approximately 4,500 clones are present, about 85% being singletons, with the ten largest covering about 3%. Material: FFPE invasive lung adenocarcinoma tissue. The receptors were sampled from a person between 50 and 60 years old with lung adenocarcinoma.

The chain carries TRBV7-3 and TRBJ2-3; D is undetermined. The length of the CDR3 is 15 residues. Germline CDR1 and CDR2: SGHTA and FQGTGA. Trimming shortened V by 2 bases and J by 0 bases, and 9 bases separated the two germline ends. The chain's CDR3 is CASSLEGVSTDTQYF. CDR3 DNA: TGTGCCAGCAGCTTAGAAGGAGTTAGCACAGATACGCAGTATTTT.

V and J are TRBV18 and TRBJ2-1, with D tentatively TRBD2 (5 bases). This CDR3 comprises 13 residues. Germline V lookup: CDR1 KGHSH, CDR2 LQKENI. V shed 2 bases and J shed 10 bases, with 12 bases lying between them. The CDR3 nucleotides read TGTGCCAGCTCACCATCTGCTAGCCGAGAGCAGTTCTTC. Its protein is CASSPSASREQFF. The whole variable domain, filled in from reference TRBV18 and TRBJ2-1, reads NAGVMQNPRHLVRRRGQEARLRCSPMKGHSHVYWYRQLPEEGLKFMVYLQKENIIDESGMPKERFSAEFPKEGPSILRIQQVVRGDSAAYFCASSPSASREQFFGPGTRLTVL.

The rearrangement uses TRBV6-5 and TRBJ2-1, with D perhaps matching TRBD1 (6 bases). The length of the CDR3 is 16 residues. V shed 0 bases and J shed 10 bases, with 19 bases lying between them. Germline CDR1 is MNHEY and CDR2 is SVGAGI. CDR3 sequence reads: CASSYSNHFQRGEQFF. For the CDR3, the DNA is TGTGCCAGCAGTTACTCGAACCACTTTCAGAGGGGGGAGCAGTTCTTC.

This chain connects TRBV11-3 to TRBJ2-3; 15 positions agree with TRBD2. Looked up from germline, CDR1 is SGHNT and CDR2 is YENEEA. The CDR3 has 19 amino acids. The V and J ends lost 1 base and 2 bases, in that order; junction bases with no gene match: 7. The CDR3 loop is CASSLGHGTSGRPTDTQYF. The CDR3 DNA follows: TGTGCCAGCAGCTTAGGGCATGGGACTAGCGGGAGGCCCACAGATACGCAGTATTTT.

V and J are TRBV7-9 and TRBJ1-1; TRBD1 is a possible D gene (6 bases). CDR1 is SEHNR and CDR2 is FQNEAQ in the germline V gene (reference sequence). V dropped 5 bases and J dropped 12 bases, with 22 bases sitting between them. The CDR3 loop spans 14 amino acids. The CDR3 here is CASSQDAQGYVTFF. CDR3 nucleotide sequence: TGTGCCAGCAGCCAGGATGCCCAGGGGTATGTAACTTTCTTT.

This clone was counted a few times. The chain combines TRBV30 with TRBJ2-7; 13 nucleotides align to TRBD2. This CDR3 region has 17 residues. V shed 3 bases, J shed 4 bases, and the junction held 12 bases outside the gene matches. Germline CDR1 is GTSNPN and CDR2 is SVGIG (reference sequence). The CDR3 is CAWSRMVTSGRLYEQYF. DNA for the CDR3: TGTGCCTGGAGCCGTATGGTGACTAGCGGGAGGTTGTACGAGCAGTACTTC.

This chain connects TRBV7-8 to TRBJ2-5; the D call may be TRBD1 or TRBD2 (6 bases each). The CDR3 contains 17 residues. V was pared by 1 base and J by 2 bases, with 17 bases between. Germline values: CDR1 SGHVS, CDR2 FQNEAQ. This chain's CDR3 is CASSLDRDLGRQETQYF. CDR3 in DNA: TGTGCCAGCAGCTTAGACAGGGACTTGGGGAGGCAAGAGACCCAGTACTTC.

The gene calls are TRBV4-1 and TRBJ2-3; the D gene is possibly TRBD1 (5 bases). V was clipped by 0 bases and J by 2 bases, with 15 bases between them. Germline lookup yields CDR1 MGHRA and CDR2 YSYEKL. CDR3 size: 17 residues. For the CDR3, the DNA is TGCGCCAGCAGCCAAGATCTCCACAGGCGAGCCACAGATACGCAGTATTTT. Encoded protein: CASSQDLHRRATDTQYF.

V usage is TRBV29-1 and J usage is TRBJ1-3, with D possibly being TRBD1 (5 bases). Germline V gene lookup returns CDR1 SQVTM and CDR2 ANQGSEA. This CDR3 has 13 residues. The ends were cut back, 7 bases at V and 8 bases at J, with 18 bases in the middle. CDR3 sequence (DNA): TGCAGCGCCCGGGACCAAAAGGCGGACACCATATATTTT. Translated: CSARDQKADTIYF.

The chain joins TRBV19 to TRBJ2-7, with TRBD1 matching 8 bases. V lost 3 bases, J lost 2 bases, and 6 bases stayed unmatched. Germline CDR1 is LNHDA and CDR2 is SQIVND (reference sequence). The CDR3 covers 15 residues. The CDR3 region is CASSIRGQEPYEQYF. In nucleotides, the CDR3 is TGTGCCAGTAGTATCCGGGGACAGGAACCCTACGAGCAGTACTTC.

J is TRBJ1-5 and V is TRBV7-9; D perhaps matches TRBD1 (5 bases). Trimming pared 6 bases from V and 3 bases from J, leaving 12 bases between. The CDR3 is 14 residues long. In germline, CDR1 is SEHNR, CDR2 FQNEAQ (reference sequence). In DNA form, the CDR3 reads TGTGCCAGCAGTTGGGACGGCTTCAATCAGCCCCAGCATTTT. Its protein product is CASSWDGFNQPQHF.

The J gene is TRBJ1-1, the V gene TRBV28, with D possibly TRBD1 on 5 matching bases. Germline V lookup: CDR1 MDHEN, CDR2 SYDVKM. V shed 6 bases and J shed 6 bases, with 14 bases lying between them. The CDR3 spans 13 residues. The CDR3 here is CASRPGGRPEAFF. CDR3 sequence (DNA): TGTGCCAGCAGACCCGGGGGGAGGCCTGAAGCTTTCTTT. Complete variable domain (other parts from reference TRBV28 and TRBJ1-1): DVKVTQSSRYLVKRTGEKVFLECVQDMDHENMFWYRQDPGLGLRLIYFSYDVKMKEKGDIPEGYSVSREKKERFSLILESASTNQTSMYLCASRPGGRPEAFFGQGTRLTVV.

The chain joins TRBV5-1 to TRBJ2-7, with no clear D. With 0 bases removed from V and 2 bases from J, the gap between germline ends came to 12 bases. The CDR3 extends over 15 amino acids. CDR1 and CDR2 (germline): SGHRS, YFSETQ. CDR3 loop: CASSLGGGKTYEQYF. DNA for the CDR3: TGCGCCAGCAGCTTGGGGGGTGGGAAGACCTACGAGCAGTACTTC.